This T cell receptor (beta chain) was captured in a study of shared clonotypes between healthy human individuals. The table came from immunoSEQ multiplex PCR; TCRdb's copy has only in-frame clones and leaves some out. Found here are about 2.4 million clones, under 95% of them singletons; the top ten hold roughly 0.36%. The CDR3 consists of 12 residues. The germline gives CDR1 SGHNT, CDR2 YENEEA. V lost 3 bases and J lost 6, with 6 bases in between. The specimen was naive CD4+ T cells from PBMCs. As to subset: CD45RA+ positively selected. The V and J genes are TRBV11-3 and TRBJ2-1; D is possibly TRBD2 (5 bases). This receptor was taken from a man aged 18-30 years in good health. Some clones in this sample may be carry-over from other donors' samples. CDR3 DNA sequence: TGTGCCAGCAGCTTTGGAGGCAATGAGCAGTTCTTC. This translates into CASSFGGNEQFF.